The T cell receptor (beta chain) under discussion was sequenced for a study of T cells after yellow fever vaccination. The sample holds a few counts of this clonotype. No antigen is known for it. Study-level results: Secondary responses were weaker yet peaked faster, day 5 versus 15.

This CDR3 contains 17 residues. With 4 bases clipped from V and 0 bases from J, the junction kept 8 bases outside the gene matches. Germline CDR1 and CDR2: SEHNR and FQNEAQ (reference sequence). TCRdb re-derived calls from the 5' RACE reads in MiXCR, one entry per CDR3 protein. In the table there are about 510,000 distinct CDR3 sequences, about a fifth of which are singletons. The chain has TRBV7-9 and TRBJ2-1; 8 nucleotides agree with TRBD1. This material consisted of PBMCs, taken approximately 22 days after the first yellow fever vaccination. This TCR was sampled from a man aged 18 to 30 who received the YFV17D yellow fever vaccine. The CDR3 nucleotides are TGTGCCAGCAGCTCAGGGGGCGGGGCTAGCTCCTACAATGAGCAGTTCTTC. It encodes CASSSGGGASSYNEQFF.